The present T cell receptor beta chain was sequenced within a study of early T cells in non-severe SARS-CoV-2 infection. Study-wide context: Bulk RNA taken from unsorted whole blood was sequenced, leaving chains unpaired.

CDR3 length: 15 residues. The V and J ends lost 2 bases and 1 base respectively, with 8 bases between them. The germline CDR1 and CDR2 sequences are MNHNS and SASEGT. The TCR library protocol was used to attach unique molecular identifiers. These identifiers were attached to individual cDNA molecules. TCRdb passed the 5' RACE reads through MiXCR, listing each CDR3 protein once. The data contain about 98,000 distinct CDR3 sequences, approximately 9.9% of them singletons. The chain uses TRBV6-1 and TRBJ2-2; D gene uncertain. The material sequenced was whole blood. The receptor comes from an adult who was a healthcare worker with PCR-confirmed SARS-CoV-2 infection or an uninfected control (not recorded which). Here the CDR3 DNA reads TGTGCCAGCAGTGAAACAGTTCTGAACACCGGGGAGCTGTTTTTT. It yields the protein CASSETVLNTGELFF.